This entry lists 11 T cell receptor beta chains sequenced from one sample in a study of CD8 T cells in ankylosing spondylitis (dated by TCRdb to 2015 to 2018). Here is what the overall study found, with its caveats: Blood from ankylosing spondylitis patients appeared to be characterized by a TCR beta motif composed of about 8 highly homologous amino acid variants.

Antigen specificity for these receptors is unknown. Library creation used 5' RACE. TCRdb names Illumina HiSeq 2500 as the instrument used. In TCRdb, the public reads were trimmed at Q25 with fastp and aligned with MiXCR, with productive beta chains retained. Rows with one shared CDR3 protein collapse into an entry with the most common genes and DNA. The sample includes some 450,000 distinct CDR3 sequences, with 15% to 20% observed a single time. Under 1.2% of the sample comes from the top ten. Specimen: blood, either unsorted or a sorted T cell fraction (not recorded which). The receptors were gathered from a male donor with ankylosing spondylitis.

The CDR3 reads CATLFGGGDNEQFF. DNA of the CDR3: TGTGCCACATTATTCGGCGGAGGGGACAATGAGCAGTTCTTC. This chain connects TRBV10-3 to TRBJ2-1; D may be TRBD2 (6 bases). Trimming took off 10 bases at V and 5 bases at J, with 18 bases between the two ends. Germline lookup yields CDR1 ENHRY and CDR2 SYGVKD. The CDR3 runs to 14 residues.

The chain links TRBV20-1 to TRBJ2-5; no clear D. Trimming pared 6 bases from V and 5 bases from J, leaving 10 bases between. The germline gives CDR1 DFQATT, CDR2 SNEGSKA (reference sequence). The CDR3 is made up of 11 amino acids. Here the CDR3 DNA reads TGCAGTGCCCCAAGGCTCGAGACCCAGTACTTC. Translation: CSAPRLETQYF.

This chain's CDR3 is CASSLVRLAGKINNNEQFF. For the CDR3, the DNA is TGTGCCAGCAGCTTGGTTCGGCTAGCGGGAAAAATCAACAACAATGAGCAGTTCTTC. This chain joins TRBV5-4 and TRBJ2-1; 9 nucleotides agree with TRBD2. The V gene's germline CDR1 is SGHNT and CDR2 YYREEE (reference sequence). There are 19 residues in the CDR3. The junction had 15 bases not matched to a gene; V was cut back by 0 bases and J by 5 bases.

A few counts support this clonotype. The J gene is TRBJ1-5, the V gene TRBV6-2 or TRBV6-3, with no clear D. The CDR3 has 12 residues. The germline V gene encodes CDR1 MNHEY and CDR2 SVGEGT. With 8 bases removed from V and 7 bases from J, the gap between germline ends came to 12 bases. The CDR3, as DNA: TGTGCCAGCTGCGGCTTCGGCCAGCCCCAGCATTTT. This sequence encodes CASCGFGQPQHF.

The chain links TRBV7-2 to TRBJ1-2; tentative D call: TRBD1 (5 bases). V lost 1 base to trimming and J lost 4 bases, with 16 bases between them. The CDR3 has 16 residues. Germline V gene sequence: CDR1 SGHTA, CDR2 FQGNSA. The CDR3 loop reads CASSLEGRGSAYGYTF. The CDR3 region has the DNA TGTGCCAGCAGCTTAGAGGGGAGGGGAAGTGCCTATGGCTACACCTTC.

The rearrangement links TRBV12-3 or TRBV12-4 to TRBJ1-2; D is unclear. V was cut by 2 bases and J by 0 bases, with 7 bases left in between. The CDR3 is 14 residues long. In DNA, the CDR3 is TGTGCCAGCAGTTTAAGTGCCGCTAACTATGGCTACACCTTC. Its protein is CASSLSAANYGYTF.

The genes are TRBV6-5 and TRBJ2-1; no clear D gene. The CDR3 runs to 13 residues. Trimming cost V 0 bases and J 8 bases, with 8 bases left between them. Germline assignment: CDR1 MNHEY and CDR2 SVGAGI. The CDR3 spells CASSYSSLDEQFF. CDR3 bases: TGTGCCAGCAGTTACTCGAGTTTGGATGAGCAGTTCTTC.

The rearrangement uses TRBV12-5 and TRBJ2-5; D could derive from TRBD1 or TRBD2 (7 bases each). Trimming shortened V by 2 bases and J by 5 bases, and 21 bases separated the two germline ends. The CDR3 loop spans 17 amino acids. Per germline, CDR1 LGHNT and CDR2 FRNRAP. The DNA for the CDR3 is TGTGCTAGTGGTTTGAGGGGGCTAGCGGAAGGAGGGGAGACCCAGTACTTC. It is translated as CASGLRGLAEGGETQYF. Filled out from reference TRBV12-5 and TRBJ2-5, the complete variable domain reads DARVTQTPRHKVTEMGQEVTMRCQPILGHNTVFWYRQTMMQGLELLAYFRNRAPLDDSGMPKDRFSAEMPDATLATLKIQPSEPRDSAVYFCASGLRGLAEGGETQYFGPGTRLLVL.

This clonotype was detected only a few times. The CDR3 nucleotides are TGCAGTGCTACGAACCCCGGGACAGGGGACGGCTACACCTTC. Its translation is CSATNPGTGDGYTF. This chain uses TRBV20-1 with TRBJ1-2; 10 nucleotides match TRBD1. The trim removed 4 bases at V and 8 bases at J, leaving 10 bases unmatched. Germline assignment: CDR1 DFQATT and CDR2 SNEGSKA (reference sequence). The CDR3 spans 14 residues.

The rearrangement links TRBV11-1 to TRBJ2-1; no firm D call. The CDR3 is made up of 13 amino acids. The germline V gene has CDR1 SGHAT and CDR2 FQDESV (reference sequence). The ends were cut back, 1 base at V and 10 bases at J, with 11 bases in the middle. CDR3 in DNA: TGTGCCAGCAGCTTAGAGTTCGGCGGAGAGCAGTTCTTC. Translating gives CASSLEFGGEQFF.

The chain combines TRBV6-1 with TRBJ2-2; no firm D call. This CDR3 contains 13 residues. Deletions cut 7 bases from V and 1 base from J, with 7 bases between. The V gene's germline CDR1 is MNHNS and CDR2 SASEGT. CDR3 sequence reads: CASTQQNTGELFF. Written as DNA, the CDR3 is TGTGCCAGCACACAACAGAACACCGGGGAGCTGTTTTTT.